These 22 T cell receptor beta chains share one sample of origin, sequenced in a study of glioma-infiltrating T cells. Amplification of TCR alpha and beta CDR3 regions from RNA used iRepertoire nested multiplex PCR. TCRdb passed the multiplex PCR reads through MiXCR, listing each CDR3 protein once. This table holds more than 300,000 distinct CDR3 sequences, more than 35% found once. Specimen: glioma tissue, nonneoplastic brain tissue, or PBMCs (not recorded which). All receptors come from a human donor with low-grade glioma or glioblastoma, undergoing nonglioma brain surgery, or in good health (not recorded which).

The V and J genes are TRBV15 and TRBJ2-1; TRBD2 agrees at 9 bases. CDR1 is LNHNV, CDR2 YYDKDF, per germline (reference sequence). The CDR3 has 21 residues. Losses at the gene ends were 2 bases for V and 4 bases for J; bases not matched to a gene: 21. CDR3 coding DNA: TGTGCCACCAGCAGACACCTCGGGACTAGCTGGAGTTTTTTGGGATACAATGAGCAGTTCTTC. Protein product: CATSRHLGTSWSFLGYNEQFF.

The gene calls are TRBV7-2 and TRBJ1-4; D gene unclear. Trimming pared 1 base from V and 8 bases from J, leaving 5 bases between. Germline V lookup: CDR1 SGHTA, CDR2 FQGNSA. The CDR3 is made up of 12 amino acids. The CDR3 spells CASSLVQEKLFF. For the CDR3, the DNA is TGTGCCAGCAGCTTAGTGCAGGAAAAACTGTTTTTT.

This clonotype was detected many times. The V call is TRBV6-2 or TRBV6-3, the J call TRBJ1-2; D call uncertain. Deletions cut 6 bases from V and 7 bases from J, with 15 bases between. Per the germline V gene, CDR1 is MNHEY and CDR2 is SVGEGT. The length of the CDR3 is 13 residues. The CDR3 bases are TGTGCCAGCAGCGACACCCTAGCTTTTGGCTACACCTTC. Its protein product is CASSDTLAFGYTF.

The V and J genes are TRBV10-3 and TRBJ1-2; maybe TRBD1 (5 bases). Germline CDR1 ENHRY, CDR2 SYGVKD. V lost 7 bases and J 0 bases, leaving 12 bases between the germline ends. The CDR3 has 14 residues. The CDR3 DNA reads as TGTGCCATCACCCCGGGACCTACTAACTATGGCTACACCTTC. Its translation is CAITPGPTNYGYTF.

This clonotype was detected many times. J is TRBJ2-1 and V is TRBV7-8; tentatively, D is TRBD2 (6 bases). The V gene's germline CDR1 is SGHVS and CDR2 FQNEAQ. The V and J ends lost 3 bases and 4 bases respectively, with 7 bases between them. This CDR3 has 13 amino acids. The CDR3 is CASSFSGYNEQFF. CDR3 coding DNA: TGTGCCAGCAGCTTTAGCGGATACAATGAGCAGTTCTTC.

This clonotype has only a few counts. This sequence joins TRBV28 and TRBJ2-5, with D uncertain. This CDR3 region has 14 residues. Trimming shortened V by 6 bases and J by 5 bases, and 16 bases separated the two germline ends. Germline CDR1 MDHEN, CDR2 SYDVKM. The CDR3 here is CASSQIRAEETQYF. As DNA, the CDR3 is TGTGCCAGCAGCCAAATCCGAGCCGAGGAGACCCAGTACTTC. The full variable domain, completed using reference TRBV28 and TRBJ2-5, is DVKVTQSSRYLVKRTGEKVFLECVQDMDHENMFWYRQDPGLGLRLIYFSYDVKMKEKGDIPEGYSVSREKKERFSLILESASTNQTSMYLCASSQIRAEETQYFGPGTRLLVL.

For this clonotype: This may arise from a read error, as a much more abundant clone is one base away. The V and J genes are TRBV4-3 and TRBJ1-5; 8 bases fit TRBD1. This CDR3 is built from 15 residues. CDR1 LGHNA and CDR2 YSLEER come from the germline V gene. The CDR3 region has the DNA TGCGCCAGCAGCCAAACGGACAGGGACAATAAGCCCCAGCATTTT. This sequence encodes CASSQTDRDNKPQHF.

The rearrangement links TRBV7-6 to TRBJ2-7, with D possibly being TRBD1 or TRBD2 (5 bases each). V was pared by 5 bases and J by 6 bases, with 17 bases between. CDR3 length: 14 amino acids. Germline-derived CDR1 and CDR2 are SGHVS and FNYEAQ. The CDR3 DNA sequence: TGTGCCAGCAGCAACGAGGTGGGGGTGAGCGAGCAGTACTTC. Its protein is CASSNEVGVSEQYF.

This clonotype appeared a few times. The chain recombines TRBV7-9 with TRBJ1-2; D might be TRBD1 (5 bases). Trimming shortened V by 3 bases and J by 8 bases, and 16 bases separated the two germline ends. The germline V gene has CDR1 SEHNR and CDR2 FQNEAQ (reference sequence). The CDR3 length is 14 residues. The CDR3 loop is CASSLAGQYGGYTF. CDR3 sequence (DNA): TGTGCCAGCAGCTTGGCGGGGCAATATGGAGGCTACACCTTC.

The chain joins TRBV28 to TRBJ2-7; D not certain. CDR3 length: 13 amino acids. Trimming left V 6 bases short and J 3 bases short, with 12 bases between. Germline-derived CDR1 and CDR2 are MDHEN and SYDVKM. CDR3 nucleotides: TGTGCCAGCAGCCCGGCAGCCGGCTACGAGCAGTACTTC. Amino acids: CASSPAAGYEQYF.

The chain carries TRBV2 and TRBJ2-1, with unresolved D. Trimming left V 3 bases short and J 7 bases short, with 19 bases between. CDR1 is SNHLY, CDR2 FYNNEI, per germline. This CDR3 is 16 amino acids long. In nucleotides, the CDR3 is TGTGCCAGCAGTGATCGATACATATTTAAAAAGAATGAGCAGTTCTTC. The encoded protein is CASSDRYIFKKNEQFF.

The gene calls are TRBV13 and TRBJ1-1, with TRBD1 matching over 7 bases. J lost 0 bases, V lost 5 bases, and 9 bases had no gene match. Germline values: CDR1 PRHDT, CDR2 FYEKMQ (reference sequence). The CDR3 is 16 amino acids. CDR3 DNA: TGTGCCAGCAGCCACCGGGACAGCCTCATGAACACTGAAGCTTTCTTT. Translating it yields CASSHRDSLMNTEAFF. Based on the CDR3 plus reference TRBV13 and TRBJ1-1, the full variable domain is AAGVIQSPRHLIKEKRETATLKCYPIPRHDTVYWYQQGPGQDPQFLISFYEKMQSDKGSIPDRFSAQQFSDYHSELNMSSLELGDSALYFCASSHRDSLMNTEAFFGQGTRLTVV.

The CDR3 loop is CASSSGLAGTGETQYF. The CDR3 region has the DNA TGCGCCAGCAGCTCGGGACTAGCGGGAACCGGAGAGACCCAGTACTTC. V usage is TRBV5-1 and J usage is TRBJ2-5; TRBD2 aligns across 13 bases. The CDR3 spans 16 residues. The germline gives CDR1 SGHRS, CDR2 YFSETQ. Losses at the gene ends were 3 bases for V and 4 bases for J; bases not matched to a gene: 6.

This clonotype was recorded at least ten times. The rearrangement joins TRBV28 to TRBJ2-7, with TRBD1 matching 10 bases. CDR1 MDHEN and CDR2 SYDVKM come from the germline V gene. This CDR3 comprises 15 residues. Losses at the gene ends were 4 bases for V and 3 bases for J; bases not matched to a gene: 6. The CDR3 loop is CASSYTGQGFYEQYF. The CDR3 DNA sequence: TGTGCCAGCAGTTACACGGGACAGGGGTTCTACGAGCAGTACTTC.

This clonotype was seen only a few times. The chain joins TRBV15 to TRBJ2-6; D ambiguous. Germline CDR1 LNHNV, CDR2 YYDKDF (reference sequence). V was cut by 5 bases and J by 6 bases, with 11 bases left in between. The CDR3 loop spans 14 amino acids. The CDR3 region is CATSAQLEANVLTF. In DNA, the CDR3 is TGTGCCACCAGCGCCCAGCTGGAGGCCAACGTCCTGACTTTC.

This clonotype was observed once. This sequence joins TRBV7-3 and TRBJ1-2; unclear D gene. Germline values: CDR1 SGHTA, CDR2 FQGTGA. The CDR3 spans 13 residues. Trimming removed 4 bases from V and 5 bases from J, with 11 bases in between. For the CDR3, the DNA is TGTGCCAGCAGCTCTGATCCGGGGTATGGCTACACCTTC. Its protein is CASSSDPGYGYTF. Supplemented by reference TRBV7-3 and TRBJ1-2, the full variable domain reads GAGVSQTPSNKVTEKGKYVELRCDPISGHTALYWYRQSLGQGPEFLIYFQGTGAADDSGLPNDRFFAVRPEGSVSTLKIQRTERGDSAVYLCASSSDPGYGYTFGSGTRLTVV.

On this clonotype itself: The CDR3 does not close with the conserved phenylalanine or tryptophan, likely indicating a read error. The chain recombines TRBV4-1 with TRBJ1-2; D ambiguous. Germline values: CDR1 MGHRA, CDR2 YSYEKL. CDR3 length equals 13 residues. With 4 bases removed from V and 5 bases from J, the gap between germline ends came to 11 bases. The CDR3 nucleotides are TGCGCCAGCAGCCGAGTAGTAAAATATGGCTACACCTTG. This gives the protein CASSRVVKYGYTL.

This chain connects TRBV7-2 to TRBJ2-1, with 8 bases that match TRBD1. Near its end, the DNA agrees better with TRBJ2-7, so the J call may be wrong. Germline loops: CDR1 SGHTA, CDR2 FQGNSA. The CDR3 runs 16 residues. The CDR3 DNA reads TGTGCCAGCAGCTTAGCGGTACAGGGGGTACCCTACGAGCAGTACTTC. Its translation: CASSLAVQGVPYEQYF.

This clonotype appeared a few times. CDR3 DNA sequence: TGTGCCAGCAGTTACACAGGGAGCACTGAAGCTTTCTTT. Protein: CASSYTGSTEAFF. The V and J genes are TRBV27 and TRBJ1-1, with D maybe TRBD1 (6 bases). The CDR3 is 13 residues long. Deletions cut 4 bases from V and 4 bases from J, with 10 bases between. Per the germline V gene, CDR1 is MNHEY and CDR2 is SMNVEV (reference sequence).

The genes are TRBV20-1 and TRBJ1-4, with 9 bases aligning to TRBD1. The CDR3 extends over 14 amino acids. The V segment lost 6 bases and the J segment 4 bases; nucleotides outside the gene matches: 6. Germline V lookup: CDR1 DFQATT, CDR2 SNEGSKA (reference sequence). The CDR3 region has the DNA TGCAGTGCAGTCGACAGGGGGATTAATGAAAAACTGTTTTTT. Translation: CSAVDRGINEKLFF.

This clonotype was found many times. The CDR3 DNA reads TGTGCCAGCAATCGGGACACCATGAACACTGAAGCTTTCTTT. Translated, it gives CASNRDTMNTEAFF. The rearrangement uses TRBV6-1 and TRBJ1-1; maybe TRBD1 (6 bases). Between the trimmed V and J ends, which lost 7 bases and 0 bases, there was a span of 12 bases. The CDR3 spans 14 residues. Germline V gene lookup returns CDR1 MNHNS and CDR2 SASEGT.

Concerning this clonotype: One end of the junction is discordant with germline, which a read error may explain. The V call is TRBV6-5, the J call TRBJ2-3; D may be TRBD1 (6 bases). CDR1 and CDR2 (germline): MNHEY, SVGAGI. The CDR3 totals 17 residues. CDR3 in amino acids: CASSFNKQGPQTDTKYF. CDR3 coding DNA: TGTGCCAGCAGTTTTAACAAACAGGGTCCGCAAACAGATACGAAGTATTTT.